The 24 T cell receptor beta chains reported below all come from one sample, sequenced in a study of Ad26.COV2.S vaccination and SARS-CoV-2 variants. Described treatment: 15 to 20 received Ad26.COV2.S at low or high dose, single or two shots; about 5 received placebo; per-sample allocation not given. After the first vaccine or placebo injection, samples were drawn on day 63. Using immunoSEQ multiplex PCR, the repertoire was profiled, and TCRdb retains in-frame clones only, with some absent. The table lists roughly 700,000 clones, 70% to 90% of them singletons. The specimen was peripheral blood, collected in a trial of Ad26.COV2.S vaccine versus placebo. The receptors stem from a person aged 18-60 years who received the Ad26.COV2.S COVID-19 vaccine or a placebo.

The chain combines TRBV19 with TRBJ2-1; 10 nucleotides agree with TRBD2. This CDR3 comprises 14 residues. V lost 5 bases to trimming and J lost 9 bases; unmatched junction nucleotides: 7. Germline CDR1 LNHDA, CDR2 SQIVND (reference sequence). This CDR3 is CASSHSGGASEQFF. Written as DNA, the CDR3 is TGTGCCAGTAGTCACAGCGGGGGGGCCAGTGAGCAGTTCTTC. The full variable domain, rest sourced from reference TRBV19 and TRBJ2-1, is DGGITQSPKYLFRKEGQNVTLSCEQNLNHDAMYWYRQDPGQGLRLIYYSQIVNDFQKGDIAEGYSVSREKKESFPLTVTSAQKNPTAFYLCASSHSGGASEQFFGPGTRLTVL.

V and J are TRBV5-6 and TRBJ1-5; unclear D gene. CDR1 and CDR2 (germline): SGHDT, YYEEEE. Trimming pared 0 bases from V and 0 bases from J, leaving 7 bases between. The CDR3 totals 15 residues. This CDR3 reads CASSLGGNSNQPQHF. The CDR3 DNA is TGTGCCAGCAGCTTGGGAGGGAATAGCAATCAGCCCCAGCATTTT.

The CDR3 sequence is CASRRQNSNQPQHF. CDR3 nucleotide sequence: TGTGCCAGCAGAAGACAGAATAGCAATCAGCCCCAGCATTTT. This rearrangement joins TRBV2 to TRBJ1-5; a possible D gene is TRBD1 (5 bases). The CDR3 totals 14 residues. Germline V gene sequence: CDR1 SNHLY, CDR2 FYNNEI. V lost 6 bases to trimming and J lost 0 bases, with 9 bases between them.

The chain has TRBV3-1 (or the pseudogene TRBV3-2) and TRBJ1-4; D not certain. Germline V gene sequence: CDR1 LGHDT, CDR2 YNNKEL (reference sequence). Trimming took 0 bases from V and 2 from J, leaving 7 bases between them. This CDR3 comprises 15 residues. DNA for the CDR3: TGTGCCAGCAGCCAAGAGGGGAGCACTAATGAAAAACTGTTTTTT. It codes for CASSQEGSTNEKLFF.

V and J are TRBV29-1 and TRBJ2-5; 15 bases align to TRBD2. The CDR3 consists of 15 residues. The germline V gene has CDR1 SQVTM and CDR2 ANQGSEA. V was pared by 6 bases and J by 4 bases, with 6 bases of the junction left unmatched. The CDR3 DNA sequence: TGCAGCGTCGGACTAGCGGGAGGGCCTGGAGAGACCCAGTACTTC. It encodes CSVGLAGGPGETQYF.

The rearrangement links TRBV4-1 to TRBJ2-3; D possibly uses TRBD1 or TRBD2 (6 bases each). Looked up from germline, CDR1 is MGHRA and CDR2 is YSYEKL. V was shortened by 3 bases and J by 0 bases, with 13 bases between the two germline ends. CDR3 length equals 16 residues. The CDR3 DNA follows: TGCGCCAGCAGCCAGAAGGAGGGGGTCAGCACAGATACGCAGTATTTT. As protein: CASSQKEGVSTDTQYF.

The chain has TRBV7-9 and TRBJ1-1; the D gene is possibly TRBD1 (5 bases). Trimming cost V 3 bases and J 11 bases, with 13 bases left between them. Germline V gene sequence: CDR1 SEHNR, CDR2 FQNEAQ (reference sequence). CDR3 size: 12 residues. CDR3 amino acids: CASSLGGGRAFF. The DNA of the CDR3 is TGTGCCAGCAGCTTGGGGGGAGGACGGGCTTTCTTT.

This chain links TRBV18 with TRBJ2-7; D may be TRBD1 (5 bases). The CDR3 loop spans 17 amino acids. V gave up 2 bases and J gave up 0 bases, with 17 bases separating them. Looked up from germline, CDR1 is KGHSH and CDR2 is LQKENI. The CDR3 bases are TGTGCCAGCTCACCAGTGTGGGGCAGCGCCGGCTCCTACGAGCAGTACTTC. Amino acid sequence: CASSPVWGSAGSYEQYF.

The rearrangement uses TRBV7-9 and TRBJ1-6; D is unresolved. This CDR3 is 12 amino acids long. V shed 3 bases and J shed 8 bases, with 5 bases lying between them. Looked up from germline, CDR1 is SEHNR and CDR2 is FQNEAQ (reference sequence). Here the CDR3 reads CASSFADSPLHF. The CDR3 nucleotides read TGTGCCAGCAGCTTCGCGGATTCACCCCTCCACTTT.

The chain links TRBV5-4 to TRBJ2-2; 8 bases are a match to TRBD1. From germline, CDR1 is SGHNT and CDR2 YYREEE (reference sequence). The CDR3 consists of 15 residues. V lost 4 bases to trimming and J lost 1 base; unmatched junction nucleotides: 3. The CDR3 is CASSAGTGNTGELFF. The CDR3 nucleotides are TGTGCCAGCAGCGCCGGGACAGGGAACACCGGGGAGCTGTTTTTT.

CDR3 protein: CASSEPGQGVYEQYF. The CDR3 DNA reads as TGTGCCAGCAGTGAGCCGGGACAGGGGGTCTACGAGCAGTACTTC. The gene calls are TRBV6-6 and TRBJ2-7, with TRBD1 matching 11 bases. Germline values: CDR1 MNHNY, CDR2 SVGAGI (reference sequence). V gave up 5 bases and J gave up 3 bases; unmatched junction bases: 6. CDR3 length: 15 residues.

The chain carries TRBV7-3 and TRBJ1-1; the D is unclear. The V gene lost 5 bases and the J gene lost 1 base, with 8 bases spanning the gap. In germline, CDR1 is SGHTA, CDR2 FQGTGA. This CDR3 spans 13 amino acids. CDR3 in amino acids: CASSAIWNTEAFF. For the CDR3, the DNA is TGTGCCAGCAGCGCCATCTGGAACACTGAAGCTTTCTTT.

This clone was seen only a few times. The chain combines TRBV7-3 with TRBJ2-7; D may match TRBD1 or TRBD2 (6 bases each). Between the trimmed V and J ends, which lost 3 bases and 2 bases, there was a span of 17 bases. CDR3 length equals 16 residues. Germline CDR1 and CDR2: SGHTA and FQGTGA. This CDR3 is CASSFGARGLAYEQYF. The CDR3 DNA reads TGTGCCAGCAGCTTCGGTGCCCGGGGGCTGGCCTACGAGCAGTACTTC.

This clone has only one observation. J is TRBJ2-5 and V is TRBV6-6; no reliable D call. V lost 2 bases to trimming and J lost 5 bases, with 6 bases between them. This CDR3 is built from 12 residues. Germline V CDR1 and CDR2: MNHNY, SVGAGI (reference sequence). CDR3 loop: CASSYQRETQYF. The CDR3 coding sequence is TGTGCCAGCAGTTACCAGAGGGAGACCCAGTACTTC.

This clone was observed a single time. The DNA of the CDR3 is TGTGCCAGCAGTTTAGTCCATGGGACCCAGTACTTC. Encoded protein: CASSLVHGTQYF. The chain recombines TRBV12-3 or TRBV12-4 with TRBJ2-5; no clear D gene. There are 12 residues in the CDR3. Trimming took 1 base from V and 7 from J, leaving 7 bases between them.

The chain joins TRBV6-2 or TRBV6-3 to TRBJ1-2; 10 nucleotides line up with TRBD1. The CDR3 has 15 amino acids. Unmatched junction bases numbered 6, after V lost 2 bases and J lost 6 bases. Per the germline V gene, CDR1 is MNHEY and CDR2 is SVGEGT. The CDR3 nucleotides are TGTGCCAGCAGTTACGTGACAGGGGGCAGGGATGGCTACACCTTC. Residues: CASSYVTGGRDGYTF.

This sequence joins TRBV5-5 and TRBJ1-4, with D possibly being TRBD1 (5 bases). Per germline, CDR1 SGHKS and CDR2 YYEKEE (reference sequence). Between the trimmed V and J ends, which lost 4 bases and 4 bases, there was a span of 11 bases. The CDR3 loop spans 14 amino acids. The CDR3 region has the DNA TGTGCCAGCAGCAAGCCGGGGGTTAATGAAAAACTGTTTTTT. Protein sequence: CASSKPGVNEKLFF.

V gene TRBV5-4 combines with J gene TRBJ2-1; no clear D. The V gene lost 0 bases and the J gene lost 7 bases, with 5 bases spanning the gap. The CDR3 covers 12 residues. CDR1 and CDR2 from the germline V gene are SGHNT and YYREEE (reference sequence). The CDR3 nucleotides are TGTGCCAGCAGCTTGGATTTGAATGAGCAGTTCTTC. Its translation: CASSLDLNEQFF.

Notes on this clone: One end of the junction fails to match germline, which may point to a read error. V is TRBV20-1 and J is TRBJ1-2; D possibly corresponds to TRBD1 (6 bases). Germline loops: CDR1 DFQATT, CDR2 SNEGSKA (reference sequence). This CDR3 has 14 amino acids. Written as DNA, the CDR3 is TGCAGTGCTAGTGCTGGACAGCTAAATAGGAATTATCACTTC. It specifies CSASAGQLNRNYHF.

The gene calls are TRBV10-2 and TRBJ1-2, with TRBD1 matching 8 bases. The CDR3 spans 15 residues. With 6 bases clipped from V and 0 bases from J, the junction kept 6 bases outside the gene matches. Germline V lookup: CDR1 WSHSY, CDR2 SAAADI. CDR3 amino acids: CASRGQVSSNYGYTF. In nucleotides, the CDR3 is TGCGCCAGCAGGGGACAGGTCTCTTCTAACTATGGCTACACCTTC.

This rearrangement joins TRBV7-9 to TRBJ2-3; 8 nucleotides align to TRBD1. The germline gives CDR1 SEHNR, CDR2 FQNEAQ (reference sequence). Losses at the gene ends were 8 bases for V and 3 bases for J; bases not matched to a gene: 7. The CDR3 length is 14 residues. The CDR3 DNA is TGTGCCAGCGGACCCGGGACAGGTACAGATACGCAGTATTTT. This sequence encodes CASGPGTGTDTQYF.

This sequence joins TRBV6-5 and TRBJ1-2; TRBD1 matches 7 bases. The length of the CDR3 is 15 residues. J was trimmed by 4 bases and V by 5 bases; bases with no gene match: 10. Germline values: CDR1 MNHEY, CDR2 SVGAGI. CDR3 protein: CASSLQTGFGYGYTF. CDR3 sequence (DNA): TGTGCCAGCAGTCTCCAGACAGGGTTCGGCTATGGCTACACCTTC.

The CDR3 DNA reads TGTGCCATCAGTGAGTCGGGTAACAGGCGGGAAGAGACCCAGTACTTC. Amino acid sequence: CAISESGNRREETQYF. This chain uses TRBV10-3 with TRBJ2-5, with D possibly called TRBD1 or TRBD2 (5 bases each). Germline CDR1 is ENHRY and CDR2 is SYGVKD. Trimming shortened V by 0 bases and J by 3 bases, and 14 bases separated the two germline ends. The CDR3 length is 16 residues.

V usage is TRBV5-1 and J usage is TRBJ2-2; tentative D call: TRBD1 (5 bases). Germline assignment: CDR1 SGHRS and CDR2 YFSETQ. V was pared by 0 bases and J by 7 bases, with 7 bases between. The CDR3 runs to 13 residues. The CDR3 DNA reads TGCGCCAGCAGCTTGGGGGGCCTCGGGGAGCTGTTTTTT. Protein sequence: CASSLGGLGELFF.